The entry below gives a single T cell receptor beta chain sequence along with its context. Which antigen it targets is not known. One base away there is no much larger clone; base qualities are not given. V is cut by 2 bases and J by 9 bases, and the space between the germline ends is 12 bases. The CDR3 has 13 amino acids, counting the end cysteine and phenylalanine. Only the CDR3 part of the read is kept: 39 bases, read in frame from the first base. CDR1 and CDR2, per the germline V gene, are SGHAT and FQNNGV. This sample stems from a study of T cell responses to AZD1222 COVID-19 vaccine (dated by TCRdb to the early 2020s). A note on the overall study: AZD1222 recipients whose second dose came at about 4 weeks and those whose second dose came at about 12 weeks were combined into one group, since spike-specific TCR depth and breadth did not differ between the two schedules. A total of approximately 250 trial participants underwent TCR sequencing, of whom 200 to 220 had received two doses of AZD1222 and about 25 had received two doses of the MenACWY control vaccine. Trial participants were enrolled by age into 18-55, 56-69 and 70-plus year subgroups, with roughly 150, 30 and 60 TCR-sequenced participants respectively. The investigation overall reported the following: The vaccine-associated CD4 TCRs covered the entire spike protein, and the dominant responses fell in regions 160-218 and 743-854. Because no day 14 peak-response samples were available, the repertoires could be characterized only after the peak T cell response. In the small 56-69-year group, the increase in depth fell short of significance, most likely because of low power. Conclusions about previously exposed vaccinees are limited, since just five to seven AZD1222 recipients were seropositive for SARS-CoV-2 at baseline. Spike-specific TCR breadth and depth rose significantly after two AZD1222 doses compared with day 0 and with MenACWY recipients. Epitopes outside the regions mutated in the B.1.351 and B.1.1.7 variants were reportedly recognized by nearly half of the unique spike-specific TCRs. Most participants were white British and females outnumbered males, and the authors suggested that clonal diversity may have been underestimated.

The CDR3 regions of human TCRbeta chains were analyzed by immunosequencing. Processing in the source paper ran as follows. Repertoire TCRs were matched against a reference library of SARS-CoV-2-specific TCRs generated with the MIRA antigen-specificity platform. Breadth was defined as the fraction of unique TCRs that were SARS-CoV-2-associated. Depth was defined as the fraction of total T cells that were SARS-CoV-2-associated. Using the MIRA data, each spike-specific TCR was assigned both to the spike region to which the TCR was reactive and to a CD4 or CD8 class. Log10-transformed breadth and depth values were compared by one-way ANOVA with Sidak's multiple comparisons tests. Entries here come from immuneACCESS through TCRdb and include only in-frame sequences with V and J called. Some clones fail to appear in such tables; in the studies checked, an unresolved V gene covers under half of the shortfall, and the cause of the remainder is unknown. D and trimming were read from the DNA, whereas the V and J calls and clone size are those reported in that table. In all, the sample holds 120,000 to 150,000 clones, and roughly 90% of those were seen once. Under 1.5% of the sample belongs to the ten largest clones.

The time point label, read with the paper, signifies: baseline before first vaccination. Vaccinee samples were obtained from the UK trials COV001 and COV002, which included a single-blind randomized controlled phase 2/3 trial of AZD1222 (ChAdOx1 nCoV-19) in healthy adults. For TCRbeta chain sequencing, PBMC samples from trial participants were taken at day 0 and at day 28 after the second dose. The sequenced sample was peripheral blood, obtained on day 0 of AZD1222 vaccination. This sequence was found in an adult in good health. The chain couples TRBV11-2 to TRBJ2-3, with the D gene not confidently named. This receptor carries the CDR3 CASSLSPEATQYF. The nucleotides are TGTGCCAGCAGCTTATCGCCCGAAGCAACGCAGTATTTT. With all but the CDR3 taken from the reference TRBV11-2 and TRBJ2-3 genes, the full variable domain is: EAGVAQSPRYKIIEKRQSVAFWCNPISGHATLYWYQQILGQGPKLLIQFQNNGVVDDSQLPKDRFSAERLKGVDSTLKIQPAKLEDSAVYLCASSLSPEATQYFGPGTRLTVL.